The rows below give T cell receptor beta chains drawn from one sample of a study of cytomegalovirus exposure and HLA in healthy donors. TCRdb keeps only in-frame clones here, not all; method: immunoSEQ multiplex PCR. Of 100,000 to 120,000 clones in the sample, around 87% were seen once. The sample consisted of PBMCs. Every receptor here comes from a woman in her 30s in good health and CMV-seropositive. Both conserved end residues are part of each CDR3.

>TRBJ1-3|TRBV5-6|16
CASSPGWGRSGNTIYF
>TRBJ2-7|TRBV9|14
CASSVEEFNVEQYF
>TRBJ2-5|TRBV6-5|14
CASSTSGNQETQYF
>TRBJ1-3|TRBV6-5|14
CASSPGGTGNTIYF
>TRBJ2-2|TRBV29-1|12
CSVRQGAGELFF
>TRBJ1-1|TRBV5-1|12
CASSLSGTEAFF
>TRBJ1-1|TRBV4-3|16
CASSQDWSGKDTEAFF
>TRBJ2-3|TRBV29-1|18
CSVDRGAGLAGVTDTQYF
>TRBJ2-1|TRBV2|12
CASSVGGREQFF
>TRBJ2-7|TRBV28|19
CASSPPSSGRKRGGVQQYF
>TRBJ1-5|TRBV2|13
CASSRYSNQPQHF
>TRBJ1-2|TRBV23-1|14
CAEERQRVVEDYTF
>TRBJ2-5|TRBV10-2|14
CASSVSGRQETQYF
>TRBJ2-1|TRBV27|14
CASSLSVAYNEQFF
>TRBJ2-5|TRBV7-9|14
CASSPPRLARTQYF
>TRBJ2-5|TRBV4-1|15
CASSQEREGLETQYF
>TRBJ1-1|TRBV6-6|14
CASSYSYPNTEAFF
>TRBJ1-5|TRBV28|12
CASSLLNQPQHF
>TRBJ1-2|TRBV10-2|14
CATRPGTDNYGYTF
>TRBJ2-7|TRBV5-6|15
CASSFGTGGLYEQYF
>TRBJ2-5|TRBV5-1|13
CASSKGQQETQYF
>TRBJ2-7|TRBV7-2|14
CASSSMTGPYEQYF
>TRBJ1-2|TRBV2|13
CASIDRGSLGYTF
>TRBJ2-5|TRBV5-6|14
CASSFPSIQETQYF
>TRBJ2-7|TRBV7-2|13
CASSQAGGREQYF
>TRBJ2-1|TRBV29-1|13
CSVDSGRASEQFF
>TRBJ1-3|TRBV19|15
CASSLTGQPGNTIYF
>TRBJ2-3|TRBV7-9|17
CATNYLTSFSRADTQYF
>TRBJ2-2|TRBV11-2|16
CASSLLAGGRTGELFF
>TRBJ2-7|TRBV15|14
CATSKDRGYYEQYF
>TRBJ1-1|TRBV5-1|13
CASSLTTGAEAFF
>TRBJ1-4|TRBV27|14
CASSSDTSNEKLFF
>TRBJ2-1|TRBV28|15
CASSLEGKTYNEQFF
>TRBJ1-1|TRBV5-1|13
CASSLTGDTEAFF
>TRBJ2-5|TRBV19|13
CASSMRGQETQYF
>TRBJ2-1|TRBV4-3|16
CASSQGASSSYNEQFF
>TRBJ2-1|TRBV4-3|13
CASSQDHMNEQFF
>TRBJ1-5|TRBV28|18
CASSLYWRRLYSNQPQHF
>TRBJ1-4|TRBV5-6|13
CASSSGVYEKLFF
>TRBJ1-3|TRBV12-5|14
CASGTGTAGNTIYF
>TRBJ2-1|TRBV5-1|15
CASSHADRAHNEQFF
>TRBJ2-7|TRBV1|15
CTSSQAKDILYEQYF
>TRBJ2-5|TRBV4-2|15
CASSPRVGAQETQYF
>TRBJ2-5|TRBV15|15
CATSRRLSGEETQYF
>TRBJ1-2|TRBV19|14
CASRKNRAHCGYTF
>TRBJ2-3|TRBV9|15
CASSVGRGASDTQYF
>TRBJ2-2|TRBV28|16
CASSQRTSVNTGELFF
>TRBJ2-6|TRBV2|16
CASRLSGSSGANVLTF